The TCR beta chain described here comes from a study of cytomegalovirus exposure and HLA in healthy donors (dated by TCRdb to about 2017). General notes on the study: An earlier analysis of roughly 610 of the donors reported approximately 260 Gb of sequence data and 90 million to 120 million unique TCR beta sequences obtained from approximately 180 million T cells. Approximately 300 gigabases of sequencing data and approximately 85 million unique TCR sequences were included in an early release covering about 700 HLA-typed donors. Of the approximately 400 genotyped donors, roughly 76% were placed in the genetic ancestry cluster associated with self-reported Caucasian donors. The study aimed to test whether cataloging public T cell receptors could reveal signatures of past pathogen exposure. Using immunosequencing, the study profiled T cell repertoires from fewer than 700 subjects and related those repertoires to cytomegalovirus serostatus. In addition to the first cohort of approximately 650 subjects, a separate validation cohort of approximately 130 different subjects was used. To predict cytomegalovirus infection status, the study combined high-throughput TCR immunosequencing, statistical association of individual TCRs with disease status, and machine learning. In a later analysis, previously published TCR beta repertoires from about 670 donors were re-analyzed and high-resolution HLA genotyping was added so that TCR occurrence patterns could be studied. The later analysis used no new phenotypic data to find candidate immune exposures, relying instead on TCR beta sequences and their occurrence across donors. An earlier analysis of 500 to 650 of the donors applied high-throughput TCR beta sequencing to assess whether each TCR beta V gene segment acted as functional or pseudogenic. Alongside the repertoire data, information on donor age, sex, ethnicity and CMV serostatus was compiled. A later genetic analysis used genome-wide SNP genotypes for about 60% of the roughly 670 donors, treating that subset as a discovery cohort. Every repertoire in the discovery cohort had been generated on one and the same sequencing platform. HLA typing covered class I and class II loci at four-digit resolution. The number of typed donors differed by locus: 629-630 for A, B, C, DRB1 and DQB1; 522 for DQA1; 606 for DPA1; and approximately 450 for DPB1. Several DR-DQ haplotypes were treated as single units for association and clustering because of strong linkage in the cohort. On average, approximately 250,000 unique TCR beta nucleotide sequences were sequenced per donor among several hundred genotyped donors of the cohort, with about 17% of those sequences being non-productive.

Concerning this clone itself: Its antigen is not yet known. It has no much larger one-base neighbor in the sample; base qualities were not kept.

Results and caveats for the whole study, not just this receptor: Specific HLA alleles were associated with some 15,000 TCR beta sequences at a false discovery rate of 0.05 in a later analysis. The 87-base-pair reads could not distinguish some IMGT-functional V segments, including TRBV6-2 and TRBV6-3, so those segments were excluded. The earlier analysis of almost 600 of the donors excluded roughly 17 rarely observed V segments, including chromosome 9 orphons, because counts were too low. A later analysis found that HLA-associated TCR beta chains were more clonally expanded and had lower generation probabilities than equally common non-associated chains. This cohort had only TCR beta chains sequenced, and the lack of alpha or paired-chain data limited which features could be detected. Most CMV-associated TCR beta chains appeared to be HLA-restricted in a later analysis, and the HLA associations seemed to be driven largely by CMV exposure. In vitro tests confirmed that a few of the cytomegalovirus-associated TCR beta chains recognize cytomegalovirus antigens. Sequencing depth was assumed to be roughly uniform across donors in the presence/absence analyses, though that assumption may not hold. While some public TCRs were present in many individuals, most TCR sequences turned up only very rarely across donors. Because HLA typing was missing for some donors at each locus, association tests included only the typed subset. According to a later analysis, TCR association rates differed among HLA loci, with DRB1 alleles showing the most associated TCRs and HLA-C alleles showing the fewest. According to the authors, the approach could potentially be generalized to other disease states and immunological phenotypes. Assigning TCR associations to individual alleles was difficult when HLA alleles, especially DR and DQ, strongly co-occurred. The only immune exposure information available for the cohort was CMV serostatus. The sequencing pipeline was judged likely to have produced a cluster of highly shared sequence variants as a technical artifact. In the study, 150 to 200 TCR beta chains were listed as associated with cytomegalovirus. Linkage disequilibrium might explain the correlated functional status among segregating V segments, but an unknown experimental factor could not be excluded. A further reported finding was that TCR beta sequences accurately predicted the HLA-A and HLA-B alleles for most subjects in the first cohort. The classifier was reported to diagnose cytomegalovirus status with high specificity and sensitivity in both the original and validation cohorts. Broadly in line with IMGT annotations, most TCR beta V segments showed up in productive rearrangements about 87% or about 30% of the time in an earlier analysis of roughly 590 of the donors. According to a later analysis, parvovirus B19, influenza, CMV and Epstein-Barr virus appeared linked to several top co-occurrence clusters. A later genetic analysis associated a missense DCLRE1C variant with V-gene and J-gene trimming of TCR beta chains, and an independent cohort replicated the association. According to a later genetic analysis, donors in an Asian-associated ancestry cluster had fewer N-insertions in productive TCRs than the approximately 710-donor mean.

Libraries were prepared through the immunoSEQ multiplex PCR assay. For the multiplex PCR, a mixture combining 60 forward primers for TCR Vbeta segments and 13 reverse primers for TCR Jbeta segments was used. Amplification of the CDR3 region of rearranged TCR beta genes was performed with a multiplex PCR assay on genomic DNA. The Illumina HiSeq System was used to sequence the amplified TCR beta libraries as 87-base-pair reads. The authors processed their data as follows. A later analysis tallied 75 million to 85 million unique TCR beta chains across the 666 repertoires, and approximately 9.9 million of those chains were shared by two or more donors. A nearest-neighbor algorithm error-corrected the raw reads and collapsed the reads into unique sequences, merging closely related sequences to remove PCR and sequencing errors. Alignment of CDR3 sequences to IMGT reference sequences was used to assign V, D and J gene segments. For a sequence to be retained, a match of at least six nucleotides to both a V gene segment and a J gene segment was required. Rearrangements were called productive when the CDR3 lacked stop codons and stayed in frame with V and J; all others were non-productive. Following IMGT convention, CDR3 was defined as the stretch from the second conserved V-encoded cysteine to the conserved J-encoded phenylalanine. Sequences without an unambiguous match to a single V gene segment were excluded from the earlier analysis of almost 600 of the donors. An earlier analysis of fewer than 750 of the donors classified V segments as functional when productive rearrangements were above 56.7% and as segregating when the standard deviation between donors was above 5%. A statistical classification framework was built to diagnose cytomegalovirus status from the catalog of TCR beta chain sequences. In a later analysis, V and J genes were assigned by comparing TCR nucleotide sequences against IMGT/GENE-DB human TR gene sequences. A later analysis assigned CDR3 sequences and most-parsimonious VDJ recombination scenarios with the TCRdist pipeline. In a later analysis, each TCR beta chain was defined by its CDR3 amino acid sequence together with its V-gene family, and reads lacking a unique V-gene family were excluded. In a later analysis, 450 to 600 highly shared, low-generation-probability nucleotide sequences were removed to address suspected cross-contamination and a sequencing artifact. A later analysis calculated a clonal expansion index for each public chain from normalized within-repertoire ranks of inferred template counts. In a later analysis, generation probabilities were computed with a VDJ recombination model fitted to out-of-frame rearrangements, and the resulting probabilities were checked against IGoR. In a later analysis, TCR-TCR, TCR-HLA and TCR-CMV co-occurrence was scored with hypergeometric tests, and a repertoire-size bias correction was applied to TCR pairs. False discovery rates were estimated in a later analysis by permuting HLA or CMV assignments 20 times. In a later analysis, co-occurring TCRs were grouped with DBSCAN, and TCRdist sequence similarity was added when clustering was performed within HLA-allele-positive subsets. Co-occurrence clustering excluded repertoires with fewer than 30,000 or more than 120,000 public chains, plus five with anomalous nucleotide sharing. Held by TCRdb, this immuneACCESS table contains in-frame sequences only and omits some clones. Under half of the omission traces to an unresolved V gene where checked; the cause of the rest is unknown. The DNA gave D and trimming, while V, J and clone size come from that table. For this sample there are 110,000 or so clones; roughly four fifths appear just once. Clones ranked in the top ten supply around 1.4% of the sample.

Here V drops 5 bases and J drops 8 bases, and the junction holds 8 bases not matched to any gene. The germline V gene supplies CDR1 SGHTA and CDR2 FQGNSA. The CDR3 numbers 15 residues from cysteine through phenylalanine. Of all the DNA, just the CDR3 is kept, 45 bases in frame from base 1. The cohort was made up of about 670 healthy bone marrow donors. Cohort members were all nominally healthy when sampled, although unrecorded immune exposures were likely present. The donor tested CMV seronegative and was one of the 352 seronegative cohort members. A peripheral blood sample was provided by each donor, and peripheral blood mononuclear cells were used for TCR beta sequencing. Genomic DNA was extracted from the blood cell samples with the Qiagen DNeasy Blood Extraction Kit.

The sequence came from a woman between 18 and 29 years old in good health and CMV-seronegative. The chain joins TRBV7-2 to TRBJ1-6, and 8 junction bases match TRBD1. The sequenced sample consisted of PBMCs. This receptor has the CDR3 CASSRRQGQDSPLHF. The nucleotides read TGTGCCAGCAGCCGTAGACAGGGGCAGGATTCACCCCTCCACTTT.